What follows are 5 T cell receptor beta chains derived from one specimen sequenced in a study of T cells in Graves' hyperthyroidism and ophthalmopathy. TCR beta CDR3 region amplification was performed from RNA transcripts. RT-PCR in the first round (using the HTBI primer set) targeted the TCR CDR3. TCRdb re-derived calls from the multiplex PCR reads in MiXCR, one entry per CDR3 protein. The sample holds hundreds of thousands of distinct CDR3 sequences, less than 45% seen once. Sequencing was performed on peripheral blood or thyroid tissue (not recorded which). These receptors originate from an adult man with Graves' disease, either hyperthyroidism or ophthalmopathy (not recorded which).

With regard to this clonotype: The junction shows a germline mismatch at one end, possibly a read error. The CDR3 is CASSPRSGEYPEAFF. DNA of the CDR3: TGCGCCAGCAGCCCTCGTTCGGGGGAATATCCTGAAGCTTTCTTT. This chain uses TRBV7-9 with TRBJ1-1, with D perhaps TRBD1 (5 bases). There are 15 residues in the CDR3. From germline, CDR1 is SEHNR and CDR2 FQNEAQ (reference sequence).

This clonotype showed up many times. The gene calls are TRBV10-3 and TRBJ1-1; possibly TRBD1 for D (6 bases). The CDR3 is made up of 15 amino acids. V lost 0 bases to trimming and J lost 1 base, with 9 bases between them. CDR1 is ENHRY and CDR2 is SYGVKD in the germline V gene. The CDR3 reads CAISESGARNTEAFF. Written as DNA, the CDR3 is TGTGCCATCAGTGAGTCGGGGGCAAGGAACACTGAAGCTTTCTTT.

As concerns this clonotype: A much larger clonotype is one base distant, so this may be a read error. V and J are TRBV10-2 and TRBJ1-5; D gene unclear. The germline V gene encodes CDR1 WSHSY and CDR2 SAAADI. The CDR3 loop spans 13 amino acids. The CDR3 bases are TGCACCAGCAGTGAGTCCAGTAATCAGCCCCAGCATTTT. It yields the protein CTSSESSNQPQHF.

CDR3 in DNA: TGTGCCAGCAGCTTGAGGACAGGGGAAGAAGCTTTCTTT. As protein: CASSLRTGEEAFF. The chain couples TRBV7-9 to TRBJ1-1, with 9 bases identical to TRBD1. J was trimmed by 8 bases and V by 3 bases; bases with no gene match: 4. This CDR3 has 13 amino acids. Germline lookup yields CDR1 SEHNR and CDR2 FQNEAQ (reference sequence).

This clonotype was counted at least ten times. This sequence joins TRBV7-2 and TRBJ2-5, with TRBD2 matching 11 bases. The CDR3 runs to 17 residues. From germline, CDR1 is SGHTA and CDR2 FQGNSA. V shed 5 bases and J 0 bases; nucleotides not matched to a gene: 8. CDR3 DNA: TGTGCCAGCAGCCGTAGCGGGAGGGTCATCTACCAAGAGACCCAGTACTTC. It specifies CASSRSGRVIYQETQYF. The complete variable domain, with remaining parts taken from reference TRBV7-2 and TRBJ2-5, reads GAGVSQSPSNKVTEKGKDVELRCDPISGHTALYWYRQSLGQGLEFLIYFQGNSAPDKSGLPSDRFSAERTGGSVSTLTIQRTQQEDSAVYLCASSRSGRVIYQETQYFGPGTRLLVL.